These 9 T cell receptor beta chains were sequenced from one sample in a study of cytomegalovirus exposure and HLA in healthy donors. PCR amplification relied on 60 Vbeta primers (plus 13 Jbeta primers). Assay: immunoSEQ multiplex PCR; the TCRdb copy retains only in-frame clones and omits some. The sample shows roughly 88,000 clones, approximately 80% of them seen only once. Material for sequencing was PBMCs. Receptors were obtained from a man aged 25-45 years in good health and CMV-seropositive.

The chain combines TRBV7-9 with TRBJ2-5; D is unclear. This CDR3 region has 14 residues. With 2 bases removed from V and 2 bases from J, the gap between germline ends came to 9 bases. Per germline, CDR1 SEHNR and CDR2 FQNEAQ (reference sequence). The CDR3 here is CASSLLTPQETQYF. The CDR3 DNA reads TGTGCCAGCAGCTTATTAACACCTCAAGAGACCCAGTACTTC.

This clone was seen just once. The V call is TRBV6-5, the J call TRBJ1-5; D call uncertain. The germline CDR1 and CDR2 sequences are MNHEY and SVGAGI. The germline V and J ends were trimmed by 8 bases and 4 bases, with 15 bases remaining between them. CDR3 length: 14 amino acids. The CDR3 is CASGALTGNQPQHF. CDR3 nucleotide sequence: TGTGCCAGCGGAGCCCTAACTGGGAATCAGCCCCAGCATTTT.

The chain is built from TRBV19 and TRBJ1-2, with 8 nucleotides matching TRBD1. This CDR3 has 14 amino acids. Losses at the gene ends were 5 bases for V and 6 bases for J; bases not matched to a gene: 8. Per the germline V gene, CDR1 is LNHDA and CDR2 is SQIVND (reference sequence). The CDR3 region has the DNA TGTGCCAGTAGTGCCGACAGGGGTCTTCATGGCTACACCTTC. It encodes CASSADRGLHGYTF.

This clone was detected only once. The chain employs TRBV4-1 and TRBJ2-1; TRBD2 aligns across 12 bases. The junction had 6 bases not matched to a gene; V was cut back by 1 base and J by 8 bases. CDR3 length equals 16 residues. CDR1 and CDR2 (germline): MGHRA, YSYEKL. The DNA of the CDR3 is TGCGCCAGCAGCCAAGCCTCTAGCGGGAGGGTGTATGAGCAGTTCTTC. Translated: CASSQASSGRVYEQFF.

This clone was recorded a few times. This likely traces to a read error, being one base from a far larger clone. In DNA form, the CDR3 reads TGTGCCAGCAGTTACGTCCTAACTGAAGCTTTCTTT. Amino acids: CASSYVLTEAFF. The J gene is TRBJ1-1, the V gene TRBV6-6, with D unclear. Germline lookup yields CDR1 MNHNY and CDR2 SVGAGI (reference sequence). The CDR3 has 12 residues. Between the trimmed V and J ends, which lost 2 bases and 5 bases, there was a span of 6 bases.

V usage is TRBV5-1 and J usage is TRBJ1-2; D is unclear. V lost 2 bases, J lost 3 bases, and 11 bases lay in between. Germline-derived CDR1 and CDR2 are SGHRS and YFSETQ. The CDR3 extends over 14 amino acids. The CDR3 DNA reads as TGCGCCAGCAGCTTCATCACGTCAGACTATGGCTACACCTTC. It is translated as CASSFITSDYGYTF.

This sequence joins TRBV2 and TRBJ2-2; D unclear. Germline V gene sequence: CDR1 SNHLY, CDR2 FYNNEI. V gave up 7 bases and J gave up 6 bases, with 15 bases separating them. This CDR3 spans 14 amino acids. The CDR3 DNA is TGTGCCAGCAAACGGCTAGGAATGGCCGGGGAGCTGTTTTTT. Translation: CASKRLGMAGELFF.

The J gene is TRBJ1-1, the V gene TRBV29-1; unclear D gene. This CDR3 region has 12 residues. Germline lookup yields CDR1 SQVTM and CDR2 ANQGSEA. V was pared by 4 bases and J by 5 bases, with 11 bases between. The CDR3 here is CSVVEGRTEAFF. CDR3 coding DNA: TGCAGCGTTGTCGAGGGCCGGACTGAAGCTTTCTTT.

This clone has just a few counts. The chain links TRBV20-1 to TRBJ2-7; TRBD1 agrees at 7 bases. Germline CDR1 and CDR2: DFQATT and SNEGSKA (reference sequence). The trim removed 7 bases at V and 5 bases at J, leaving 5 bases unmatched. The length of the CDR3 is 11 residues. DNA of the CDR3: TGCAGTGGACAGGGTCAGGACGAGCAGTACTTC. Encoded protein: CSGQGQDEQYF.